The rows below give T cell receptor beta chains drawn from one sample of a study of blood T cells in healthy people across ages. TCRdb re-analysed the 5' RACE reads in MiXCR, keeping a single row per CDR3 protein. The profile shows more than 1,000,000 distinct CDR3 sequences, almost 25% of them singletons. This sample also appeared in a second study, on T cells of mothers and their children.

The sample consisted of blood. Receptors were obtained from a girl aged 2-10 years in good health. Both conserved end residues are part of each CDR3. The order of the fields is V gene, clone size, J gene, D gene, CDR3 length, CDR3 DNA, CDR3 protein. D genes are given only for firm matches. Part of the rows lack a size; the others show once, few, many or a class for expanded clones.

>TRBV7-9|-|TRBJ1-2|-|14
TGTGCCAGCAGCTCGACAGGTTTTGATACTGGCTACACCTTC
CASSSTGFDTGYTF
>TRBV13|few|TRBJ2-1|-|12
TGTGCCAGCAGCCGATTCGGGGATGAGCAGTTCTTC
CASSRFGDEQFF
>TRBV6-5|-|TRBJ2-5|-|13
TGTGCCAGCAACCCCGACAGTCAAGAGACCCAGTACTTC
CASNPDSQETQYF
>TRBV6-6|-|TRBJ2-5|-|14
TGTGCCAGCGGCACCGGACCAAACCAAGAGACCCAGTACTTC
CASGTGPNQETQYF
>TRBV29-1|few|TRBJ2-1|-|11
TGCAGCGGAGGGGGCTACAATGAGCAGTTCTTC
CSGGGYNEQFF
>TRBV6-5|-|TRBJ2-1|-|15
TGTGCCAGCAGTTACCCCAGGGGTGGGAAGAATGAGCAGTTCTTC
CASSYPRGGKNEQFF
>TRBV4-2|-|TRBJ2-5|TRBD2|16
TGTGCCAGCAGCCAAGAATCGACTAGCGGGAAAGAGACCCAGTACTTC
CASSQESTSGKETQYF
>TRBV28|-|TRBJ2-1|-|14
TGTGCCAGCAGTTTATTCCTTAGCGGCGGTGAGCAGTTCTTC
CASSLFLSGGEQFF
>TRBV12-3/TRBV12-4|-|TRBJ1-2|-|13
TGTGCCAGCAGTTTCGGGGGAGTGGGGGGCTACACCTTC
CASSFGGVGGYTF
>TRBV5-6|few|TRBJ2-2|-|14
TGTGCCAGCAGGACCCTGTCGAACACCGGGGAGCTGTTTTTT
CASRTLSNTGELFF
>TRBV3-1|few|TRBJ2-5|TRBD1|13
TGTGCCAGCAACCCGACAGGGCGGGAGACCCAGTACTTC
CASNPTGRETQYF
>TRBV28|once|TRBJ2-5|-|15
TGTGCCAGCAGTTCTTCCGGGACAAAACTGGAGACCCAGTACTTC
CASSSSGTKLETQYF
>TRBV10-3|few|TRBJ1-1|-|17
TGTGCCATCAGTGATAGGTCGGGAGTGATGCTGCACACTGAAGCTTTCTTT
CAISDRSGVMLHTEAFF
>TRBV5-6|-|TRBJ2-4|-|16
TGTGCCAGCAGCTTGGAGGGTATTGGAGGGGGTGTCATTCAGTACTTC
CASSLEGIGGGVIQYF
>TRBV29-1|few|TRBJ2-5|-|14
TGCAGCGTCGTACTCCTAAGGTACCAAGAGACCCAGTACTTC
CSVVLLRYQETQYF
>TRBV7-2|-|TRBJ2-5|TRBD2|15
TGTGCCAGCGGTTATCACGGGGGGAGCCAAGAGACCCAGTACTTC
CASGYHGGSQETQYF
>TRBV4-2|many|TRBJ2-1|-|15
TGTGCCAGCAGCCAAGAGGGGTACTCCTACAATGAGCAGTTCTTC
CASSQEGYSYNEQFF
>TRBV7-2|-|TRBJ2-4|-|14
TGTGCCAGCAGCCCCGGACTTATACCCCCCACTCATTACTTC
CASSPGLIPPTHYF
>TRBV12-3/TRBV12-4|few|TRBJ1-1|TRBD1|16
TGTGCCAGCAGTTTACTAGGGGGCGCAGGGAACACTGAAGCTTTCTTT
CASSLLGGAGNTEAFF
>TRBV7-2|few|TRBJ2-2|-|15
TGTGCCAGCTCACTACGGGGGTTTAACACCGGGGAGCTGTTTTTT
CASSLRGFNTGELFF
>TRBV18|-|TRBJ2-1|TRBD2|15
TGTGCCAGCTCACACAGCGGGAGGGCCCTCGATGAGCAGTTCTTC
CASSHSGRALDEQFF
>TRBV11-2|few|TRBJ2-5|-|14
TGTGCCAGCAGCTCCTGGACGGTCCAAGAGACCCAGTACTTC
CASSSWTVQETQYF
>TRBV10-3|-|TRBJ1-5|-|15
TGTGCCATCAGTGAGTCCCGGATTAGCAATCAGCCCCAGCATTTT
CAISESRISNQPQHF
>TRBV29-1|-|TRBJ2-5|-|15
TGCAGCGTTGGATGGGCCCTAGACGGATCGGAGACCCAGTACTTC
CSVGWALDGSETQYF
>TRBV20-1|-|TRBJ2-7|-|15
TGCAGTGCCTTTCGGGCGGATACAAGCTCCTACGAGCAGTACTTC
CSAFRADTSSYEQYF
>TRBV29-1|-|TRBJ2-6|-|11
TGCAGCGTTGACGTGGACGACGTCCTGACTTTC
CSVDVDDVLTF
>TRBV5-1|-|TRBJ2-5|-|14
TGCGCCAGCGGAACAGGACTTAGCCAAGAGACCCAGTACTTC
CASGTGLSQETQYF
>TRBV4-3|-|TRBJ2-3|-|18
TGCGCCAGCAGCCAAGATTCTGCGATCTCCTATAGCACAGATACGCAGTATTTT
CASSQDSAISYSTDTQYF
>TRBV4-1|few|TRBJ2-7|-|14
TGCGCCAGCAGCCAAGGGTCAGAGACCTACGAGCAGTACTTC
CASSQGSETYEQYF